Below are 3 T cell receptor beta chains sequenced from a single sample in a study of blood T cell repertoires in COVID-19. Repertoires were generated with immunoSEQ multiplex PCR, while TCRdb's copy carries only in-frame clones and drops some. Here the sample spans 150,000 or so clones, 78% being singletons. The specimen sequenced was peripheral blood. The receptors were sampled from a man older than 75 with acute or convalescent COVID-19.

The chain joins TRBV19 to TRBJ1-2; the match to TRBD1 covers 7 bases. The CDR3 totals 15 residues. Germline CDR1 reads LNHDA; CDR2 reads SQIVND (reference sequence). V lost 7 bases to trimming and J lost 8 bases; unmatched junction nucleotides: 16. CDR3 region: CASTTPPPGGIGYTF. The CDR3 coding sequence is TGTGCCAGTACCACCCCACCGCCAGGGGGAATAGGCTACACCTTC.

The CDR3 spells CASSYSRQGGNTIYF. The DNA for the CDR3 is TGTGCCAGCAGTTACTCGAGACAGGGGGGAAACACCATATATTTT. The chain employs TRBV6-5 and TRBJ1-3; TRBD1 agrees at 8 bases. V shed 0 bases and J 4 bases; nucleotides not matched to a gene: 2. CDR3 size: 15 residues. Germline V lookup: CDR1 MNHEY, CDR2 SVGAGI.

The chain combines TRBV2 with TRBJ1-5; the D is unclear. The germline CDR1 and CDR2 sequences are SNHLY and FYNNEI. Trimming removed 6 bases from V and 0 bases from J, with 12 bases in between. This CDR3 spans 15 amino acids. This chain's CDR3 is CASRSNSYSNQPQHF. In nucleotides, the CDR3 is TGTGCCAGCAGGAGCAACTCATATAGCAATCAGCCCCAGCATTTT.